Listed below are T cell receptor beta chains from one sample, sequenced in a study of cytomegalovirus exposure and HLA in healthy donors. Assay used: immunoSEQ multiplex PCR; TCRdb lists only in-frame clones, some missing. The table shows fewer than 100,000 clones, with around 77% occurring only once. The specimen was PBMCs. These receptors were obtained from a man aged 35-49 years in good health and CMV-seronegative. Each CDR3 is given with its conserved first and last residue. Each record gives: D gene, V gene, clone size, J gene, CDR3 protein, CDR3 DNA. The D gene is left open where the match is weak. Clone size is not always given. Where it is, it says once, few, many or a class for expanded clones.

d_call: NA
v_call: TRBV5-4
clone_size: NA
j_call: TRBJ2-7
cdr3_aa: CASSFDRDFYEQYF
cdr3_nt: TGTGCCAGCAGCTTCGACAGGGACTTCTACGAGCAGTACTTC

d_call: NA
v_call: TRBV10-1
clone_size: NA
j_call: TRBJ1-6
cdr3_aa: CASSESSGNSPLHF
cdr3_nt: TGCGCCAGCAGTGAGTCCTCGGGAAATTCACCCCTCCACTTT

d_call: NA
v_call: TRBV5-1
clone_size: NA
j_call: TRBJ2-7
cdr3_aa: CASSLTRLSSYEQYF
cdr3_nt: TGCGCCAGCAGCTTGACCAGGCTGAGCTCCTACGAGCAGTACTTC

d_call: NA
v_call: TRBV28
clone_size: NA
j_call: TRBJ2-6
cdr3_aa: CASSVQASGANVLTF
cdr3_nt: TGTGCCAGCAGTGTCCAGGCATCTGGGGCCAACGTCCTGACTTTC

d_call: TRBD2
v_call: TRBV7-9
clone_size: NA
j_call: TRBJ2-7
cdr3_aa: CASSRGLAGDGHEQYF
cdr3_nt: TGTGCCAGCAGCCGCGGACTAGCGGGTGACGGGCACGAGCAGTACTTC

d_call: NA
v_call: TRBV11-1
clone_size: NA
j_call: TRBJ1-6
cdr3_aa: CASSSGVSYNSPLHF
cdr3_nt: TGTGCCAGCAGCTCAGGGGTTTCCTATAATTCACCCCTCCACTTT

d_call: TRBD2
v_call: TRBV19
clone_size: NA
j_call: TRBJ2-7
cdr3_aa: CASSIGTSGEYEQYF
cdr3_nt: TGTGCCAGTAGTATCGGGACTAGCGGGGAATACGAGCAGTACTTC

d_call: NA
v_call: TRBV29-1
clone_size: NA
j_call: TRBJ1-1
cdr3_aa: CSVAGATNVEAFF
cdr3_nt: TGCAGCGTTGCGGGAGCAACCAACGTCGAAGCTTTCTTT

d_call: TRBD1
v_call: TRBV7-9
clone_size: once
j_call: TRBJ2-6
cdr3_aa: CASSSGQGQIYSGANVLTF
cdr3_nt: TGTGCCAGCAGCTCTGGGCAGGGACAGATTTACTCTGGGGCCAACGTCCTGACTTTC

d_call: TRBD1
v_call: TRBV30
clone_size: NA
j_call: TRBJ1-5
cdr3_aa: CAWSVRDRGLQPQHF
cdr3_nt: TGTGCCTGGAGTGTACGGGACAGGGGGCTTCAGCCCCAGCATTTT

d_call: TRBD1
v_call: TRBV9
clone_size: NA
j_call: TRBJ1-4
cdr3_aa: CASSADRGTEKLFF
cdr3_nt: TGTGCCAGCAGCGCCGACAGGGGGACTGAAAAACTGTTTTTT

d_call: TRBD2
v_call: TRBV7-9
clone_size: few
j_call: TRBJ2-1
cdr3_aa: CASTLRTSGWFF
cdr3_nt: TGTGCCAGCACTTTACGGACTAGCGGGTGGTTCTTC

d_call: NA
v_call: TRBV7-6
clone_size: NA
j_call: TRBJ2-2
cdr3_aa: CASSLAVRTGELFF
cdr3_nt: TGTGCCAGCAGCTTGGCGGTTAGGACCGGGGAGCTGTTTTTT

d_call: NA
v_call: TRBV28
clone_size: NA
j_call: TRBJ1-1
cdr3_aa: CASSHVNTEAFF
cdr3_nt: TGTGCCAGCAGTCATGTGAACACTGAAGCTTTCTTT

d_call: NA
v_call: TRBV4-1
clone_size: NA
j_call: TRBJ2-7
cdr3_aa: CASSGGSYEQYF
cdr3_nt: TGCGCCAGCAGTGGCGGCTCCTACGAGCAGTACTTC

d_call: NA
v_call: TRBV6-5
clone_size: NA
j_call: TRBJ2-3
cdr3_aa: CASLAPGTDTQYF
cdr3_nt: TGTGCCAGCCTCGCCCCGGGGACAGATACGCAGTATTTT

d_call: TRBD2
v_call: TRBV13
clone_size: NA
j_call: TRBJ2-3
cdr3_aa: CASSLGREVERGGTDTQYF
cdr3_nt: TGTGCCAGCAGCTTAGGTCGTGAGGTGGAGCGGGGGGGCACAGATACGCAGTATTTT

d_call: TRBD1
v_call: TRBV5-5
clone_size: NA
j_call: TRBJ1-3
cdr3_aa: CASSLAQTGVSGNTIYF
cdr3_nt: TGTGCCAGCAGCTTGGCCCAGACAGGGGTATCTGGAAACACCATATATTTT

d_call: NA
v_call: TRBV7-9
clone_size: NA
j_call: TRBJ2-7
cdr3_aa: CASSPVLYEQYF
cdr3_nt: TGTGCCAGCAGTCCTGTCCTCTACGAGCAGTACTTC

d_call: TRBD1
v_call: TRBV5-1
clone_size: NA
j_call: TRBJ1-3
cdr3_aa: CASSTGGLGNTIYF
cdr3_nt: TGCGCCAGCAGCACAGGGGGACTTGGAAACACCATATATTTT

d_call: NA
v_call: TRBV6-6
clone_size: NA
j_call: TRBJ1-5
cdr3_aa: CASSYSTPGQPQHF
cdr3_nt: TGTGCCAGCAGTTACTCGACTCCCGGGCAGCCCCAGCATTTT

d_call: TRBD2
v_call: TRBV4-2
clone_size: many
j_call: TRBJ2-1
cdr3_aa: CASSLARGGTNEQFF
cdr3_nt: TGTGCCAGCAGCCTCGCCCGGGGGGGGACGAATGAGCAGTTCTTC

d_call: TRBD2
v_call: TRBV27
clone_size: NA
j_call: TRBJ2-1
cdr3_aa: CASSSQRGGFYNEQFF
cdr3_nt: TGTGCCAGCAGTTCCCAGCGGGGGGGCTTCTACAATGAGCAGTTCTTC

d_call: TRBD1
v_call: TRBV29-1
clone_size: NA
j_call: TRBJ1-1
cdr3_aa: CSVLTDREGTEAFF
cdr3_nt: TGCAGCGTTCTAACGGACAGGGAGGGCACTGAAGCTTTCTTT

d_call: TRBD1
v_call: TRBV7-2
clone_size: NA
j_call: TRBJ2-6
cdr3_aa: CASGQGAAGANVLTF
cdr3_nt: TGTGCCAGCGGGCAGGGGGCCGCCGGGGCCAACGTCCTGACTTTC

d_call: NA
v_call: TRBV5-8
clone_size: few
j_call: TRBJ1-6
cdr3_aa: CASSFGGRDSPLHF
cdr3_nt: TGTGCCAGCAGCTTCGGGGGGCGGGATTCACCCCTCCACTTT

d_call: TRBD1
v_call: TRBV5-4
clone_size: NA
j_call: TRBJ2-3
cdr3_aa: CASSLKRTGGFSDTQYF
cdr3_nt: TGTGCCAGCAGCCTGAAACGGACAGGGGGCTTCTCAGATACGCAGTATTTT

d_call: NA
v_call: TRBV9
clone_size: NA
j_call: TRBJ2-2
cdr3_aa: CASSVGQSATGELFF
cdr3_nt: TGTGCCAGCAGCGTAGGACAGTCCGCCACCGGGGAGCTGTTTTTT

d_call: NA
v_call: TRBV30
clone_size: few
j_call: TRBJ1-2
cdr3_aa: CAWSANSYGYTF
cdr3_nt: TGTGCCTGGAGTGCCAATTCCTATGGCTACACCTTC

d_call: NA
v_call: TRBV11-2
clone_size: NA
j_call: TRBJ1-1
cdr3_aa: CASSVIRGAEAFF
cdr3_nt: TGTGCCAGCAGCGTCATCAGGGGAGCCGAAGCTTTCTTT

d_call: NA
v_call: TRBV30
clone_size: NA
j_call: TRBJ1-6
cdr3_aa: CAWRTDRNSPLHF
cdr3_nt: TGTGCCTGGAGGACTGACAGAAATTCACCCCTCCACTTT

d_call: NA
v_call: TRBV28
clone_size: NA
j_call: TRBJ1-4
cdr3_aa: CASRPGGSTNEKLFF
cdr3_nt: TGTGCCAGCAGACCAGGAGGATCAACTAATGAAAAACTGTTTTTT

d_call: TRBD1
v_call: TRBV28
clone_size: NA
j_call: TRBJ1-5
cdr3_aa: CASTLAGGPQPQHF
cdr3_nt: TGTGCCAGCACCTTGGCAGGGGGCCCTCAGCCCCAGCATTTT